The source of this T cell receptor beta chain is a study of PD-1 blockade in classical Hodgkin lymphoma. General observations from the study: Repertoire differences have undefined causes, possibly disease activity or prior therapy. At baseline, newly diagnosed patients reportedly showed less TCR diversity than healthy donors.

Per germline, CDR1 MDHEN and CDR2 SYDVKM. V was pared by 1 base and J by 1 base, with 8 bases between. This CDR3 spans 15 amino acids. Time point of the sample: newly diagnosed, previously untreated cHL patient sample. Thawed PBMCs supplied CD8+ T cells via magnetic negative selection. Untreated, newly diagnosed classical Hodgkin lymphoma PBMCs were used for comparison. Turning to this clone: Its antigen is still unknown.

Clones were sequenced by immunoSEQ multiplex PCR, and TCRdb holds only the in-frame ones, with some missing. The profile shows about 14,000 clones, about 90% of them singletons. The sequenced sample consisted of CD8+ T cells from blood. The chain combines TRBV28 with TRBJ1-5; D gene uncertain. This clonotype originated in a human donor with classical Hodgkin lymphoma. CDR3 loop: CASSLFRVSNQPQHF. The CDR3 DNA follows: TGTGCCAGCAGTTTATTTAGGGTGAGCAATCAGCCCCAGCATTTT.